This entry lists 13 T cell receptor beta chains sequenced from one sample in a study of blood T cells in healthy people across ages. Combining a sample-barcoded 5' primer with a J-beta primer mix, a second PCR ran for roughly 6 to 11 cycles. TCRdb recomputed calls from the 5' RACE reads with MiXCR, one row per CDR3 protein. The table shows some 710,000 distinct CDR3 sequences, with about a fifth occurring only once. The sequenced sample was blood. All receptors come from a man aged 65-85 years in good health.

The table lists this clonotype with a count of one. This may be a read error: a much more frequent sequence differs by one nucleotide. The V and J genes are TRBV5-1 and TRBJ2-1, with a weak D call TRBD2 (5 bases). The CDR3 consists of 13 residues. CDR1 and CDR2 (germline): SGHRS, YFSETQ. The CDR3 loop reads CASSWAPDYEQCF. The DNA of the CDR3 is TGCGCCAGCAGCTGGGCGCCTGACTACGAGCAGTGCTTC. The full variable domain, with the rest looked up from reference TRBV5-1 and TRBJ2-1, is KAGVTQTPRYLIKTRGQQVTLSCSPISGHRSVSWYQQTPGQGLQFLFEYFSETQRNKGNFPGRFSGRQFSNSRSEMNVSTLELGDSALYLCASSWAPDYEQCFGPGTRLTVL.

This clonotype has at least ten counts. The chain carries TRBV5-1 and TRBJ1-3; 7 positions match TRBD1. Germline CDR1 reads SGHRS; CDR2 reads YFSETQ. This CDR3 is 16 amino acids long. V lost 6 bases, J lost 4 bases, and 13 bases stayed unmatched. CDR3 residues: CASKDTSTGTGNTIYF. The CDR3 nucleotides read TGCGCCAGCAAAGATACTTCGACAGGGACCGGAAACACCATATATTTT.

This clonotype turned up a few times. This chain uses TRBV27 with TRBJ2-7; a possible D gene is TRBD1 (6 bases). V lost 0 bases to trimming and J lost 7 bases, with 13 bases between them. The CDR3 runs 14 residues. The germline V gene has CDR1 MNHEY and CDR2 SMNVEV (reference sequence). CDR3 region: CASSLSHRVGEQYF. DNA of the CDR3: TGTGCCAGCAGTTTATCGCACAGGGTCGGGGAGCAGTACTTC.

CDR3 residues: CASSLRAADPTNEKLFF. CDR3 in DNA: TGCGCCAGCAGCTTACGTGCGGCCGATCCAACTAATGAAAAACTGTTTTTT. V gene TRBV5-1 combines with J gene TRBJ1-4, with unresolved D. V gave up 2 bases and J gave up 0 bases, with 14 bases separating them. The germline V gene encodes CDR1 SGHRS and CDR2 YFSETQ. This CDR3 region has 17 residues.

The genes are TRBV19 and TRBJ1-2, with TRBD1 matching 7 bases. This CDR3 is 14 amino acids long. The germline CDR1 and CDR2 sequences are LNHDA and SQIVND (reference sequence). The V segment lost 5 bases and the J segment 7 bases; nucleotides outside the gene matches: 10. The CDR3 nucleotides are TGTGCCAGTAGTGCCAGCCGGGACAGCTCTGGCTACACCTTC. It specifies CASSASRDSSGYTF.

This clonotype showed up just a few times. This chain uses TRBV5-1 with TRBJ2-5; D remains ambiguous. This CDR3 is built from 16 residues. Trimming shortened V by 3 bases and J by 0 bases, and 15 bases separated the two germline ends. Germline lookup yields CDR1 SGHRS and CDR2 YFSETQ. Here the CDR3 DNA reads TGCGCCAGCAGCTCGGAACAGTTTGGGGACCAAGAGACCCAGTACTTC. This sequence encodes CASSSEQFGDQETQYF.

There are a few counts of this clonotype. The V call is TRBV3-1, the J call TRBJ2-5; 8 bases map to TRBD1. With the DNA end fitting TRBJ2-7 better, the J assignment may be wrong. This CDR3 contains 15 residues. Germline assignment: CDR1 LGHDT and CDR2 YNNKEL (reference sequence). CDR3 protein: CASSRQGLLAYEQYF. For the CDR3, the DNA is TGTGCCAGCAGCCGACAGGGGCTTTTGGCCTACGAGCAGTACTTC.

Concerning this clonotype itself: Just one base apart from a much larger clone, this may be a read error. The V and J genes are TRBV4-3 and TRBJ2-2; 7 nucleotides match TRBD2. V lost 6 bases to trimming and J lost 1 base; unmatched junction nucleotides: 5. The CDR3 consists of 15 residues. Germline CDR1 reads LGHNA; CDR2 reads YSLEER. The DNA for the CDR3 is TGCGCCAGCAGGGTCGGCGGGGGGAACACCGGGGAGCTGTTTTTT. It codes for CASRVGGGNTGELFF.

The rearrangement links TRBV11-3 to TRBJ1-2, with no clear D. Germline CDR1 is SGHNT and CDR2 is YENEEA. V lost 5 bases and J lost 0, with 13 bases in between. The CDR3 has 15 residues. CDR3 DNA: TGTGCCAGCAGCCATGGGCGGACGTCTAACTATGGCTACACCTTC. Translation gives CASSHGRTSNYGYTF.

The rearrangement uses TRBV6-4 and TRBJ2-1, with D perhaps TRBD2 (7 bases). This CDR3 is 16 amino acids long. Trimming removed 0 bases from V and 10 bases from J, with 19 bases in between. The germline CDR1 and CDR2 sequences are MRHNA and SNTAGT. CDR3 sequence: CASSDSKVAGAREQFF. In nucleotides, the CDR3 is TGTGCCAGCAGTGACTCGAAAGTCGCGGGGGCCCGGGAGCAGTTCTTC.

V is TRBV12-3 or TRBV12-4 and J is TRBJ1-2; 7 bases align to TRBD1. The CDR3 totals 15 residues. Trimming cost V 4 bases and J 4 bases; bases outside gene matches: 9. The CDR3 region has the DNA TGTGCCAGCAGTTCCAGCCGACAGGGTTTCTATGGCTACACCTTC. Its protein product is CASSSSRQGFYGYTF.

The V call is TRBV19, the J call TRBJ2-4, with 10 bases aligning to TRBD2. This CDR3 has 15 amino acids. Losses at the gene ends were 4 bases for V and 8 bases for J; bases not matched to a gene: 8. Looked up from germline, CDR1 is LNHDA and CDR2 is SQIVND (reference sequence). This CDR3 is CASSRSSGSPDIQYF. In nucleotides, the CDR3 is TGTGCCAGTAGTAGGTCTAGCGGGAGTCCGGACATTCAGTACTTC. Filled out from reference TRBV19 and TRBJ2-4, the complete variable domain reads DGGITQSPKYLFRKEGQNVTLSCEQNLNHDAMYWYRQDPGQGLRLIYYSQIVNDFQKGDIAEGYSVSREKKESFPLTVTSAQKNPTAFYLCASSRSSGSPDIQYFGAGTRLSVL.

On this clonotype itself: A read error may produce the germline difference seen at one junction end. The CDR3 loop is CSASLVPDPTNF. In DNA form, the CDR3 reads TGCAGTGCTAGTCTGGTTCCGGACCCAACGAACTTC. The rearrangement links TRBV20-1 to TRBJ2-5; no reliable D call. Germline CDR1 DFQATT, CDR2 SNEGSKA (reference sequence). CDR3 length equals 12 residues.